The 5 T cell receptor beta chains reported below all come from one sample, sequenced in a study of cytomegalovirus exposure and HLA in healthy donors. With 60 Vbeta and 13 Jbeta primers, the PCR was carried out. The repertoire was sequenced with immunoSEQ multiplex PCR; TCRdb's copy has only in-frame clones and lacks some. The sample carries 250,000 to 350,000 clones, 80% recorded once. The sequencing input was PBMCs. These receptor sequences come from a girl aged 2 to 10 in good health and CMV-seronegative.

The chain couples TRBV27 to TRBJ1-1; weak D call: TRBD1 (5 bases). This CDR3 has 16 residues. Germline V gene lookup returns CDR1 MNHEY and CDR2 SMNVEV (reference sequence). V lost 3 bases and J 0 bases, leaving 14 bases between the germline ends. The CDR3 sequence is CASSFRTSDMNTEAFF. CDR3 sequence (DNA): TGTGCCAGCAGTTTTCGGACATCTGACATGAACACTGAAGCTTTCTTT.

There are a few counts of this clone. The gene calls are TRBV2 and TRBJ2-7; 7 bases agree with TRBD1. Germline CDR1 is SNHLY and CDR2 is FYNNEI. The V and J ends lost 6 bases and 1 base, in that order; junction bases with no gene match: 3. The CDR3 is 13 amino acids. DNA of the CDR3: TGTGCCAGCAGGATGGGACAGTCCTACGAGCAGTACTTC. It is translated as CASRMGQSYEQYF.

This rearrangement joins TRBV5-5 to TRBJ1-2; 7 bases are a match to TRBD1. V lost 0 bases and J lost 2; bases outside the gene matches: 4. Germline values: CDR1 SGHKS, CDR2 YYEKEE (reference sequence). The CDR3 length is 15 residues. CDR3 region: CASSLEQGRNYGYTF. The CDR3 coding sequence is TGTGCCAGCAGCTTGGAACAGGGGAGGAACTATGGCTACACCTTC. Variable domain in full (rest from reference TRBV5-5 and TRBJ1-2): DAGVTQSPTHLIKTRGQQVTLRCSPISGHKSVSWYQQVLGQGPQFIFQYYEKEERGRGNFPDRFSARQFPNYSSELNVNALLLGDSALYLCASSLEQGRNYGYTFGSGTRLTVV.

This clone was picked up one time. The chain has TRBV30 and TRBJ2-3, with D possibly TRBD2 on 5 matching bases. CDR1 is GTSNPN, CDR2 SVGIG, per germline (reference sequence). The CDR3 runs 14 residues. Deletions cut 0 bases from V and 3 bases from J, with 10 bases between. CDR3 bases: TGTGCCTGGAGTGTCTGGACTCGGACAGATACGCAGTATTTT. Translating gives CAWSVWTRTDTQYF. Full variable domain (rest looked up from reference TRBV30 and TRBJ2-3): SQTIHQWPATLVQPVGSPLSLECTVEGTSNPNLYWYRQAAGRGLQLLFYSVGIGQISSEVPQNLSASRPQDRQFILSSKKLLLSDSGFYLCAWSVWTRTDTQYFGPGTRLTVL.

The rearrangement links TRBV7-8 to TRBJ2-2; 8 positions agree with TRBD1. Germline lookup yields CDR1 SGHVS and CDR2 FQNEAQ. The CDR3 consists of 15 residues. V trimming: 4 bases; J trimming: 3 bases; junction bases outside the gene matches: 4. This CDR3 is CASSWVTGDTGELFF. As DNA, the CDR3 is TGTGCCAGCAGCTGGGTGACAGGGGACACCGGGGAGCTGTTTTTT.